What follows are 18 T cell receptor beta chains derived from one specimen sequenced in a study of T-cell reconstitution after alpha-beta-depleted transplantation in children. Unique molecular identifiers were incorporated during preparation of the TCRbeta library. TCRdb re-called the PCR reads through MiXCR, storing one row per CDR3 protein. Here the sample spans hundreds of thousands of distinct CDR3 sequences, 10% being singletons. The specimen comprised PBMCs from the stem cell graft donor, sampled from the stem cell graft. These TCRs come from a human donor who donated a stem cell graft to a child with acute myeloid leukemia.

This clonotype was counted a few times. The chain links TRBV25-1 to TRBJ1-3, with 7 bases lining up with TRBD1. The CDR3 loop spans 15 amino acids. Germline CDR1 MGHDK, CDR2 SYGVNS. Trimming at V came to 1 base and at J to 3 bases, leaving 3 bases not matched to a gene. CDR3 residues: CASSEFGTVGNTIYF. Here the CDR3 DNA reads TGTGCCAGCAGTGAATTCGGGACAGTTGGAAACACCATATATTTT.

The genes are TRBV29-1 and TRBJ2-4; 13 bases match TRBD2. The CDR3 is 15 residues long. V gave up 6 bases and J gave up 5 bases; unmatched junction bases: 7. The V gene's germline CDR1 is SQVTM and CDR2 ANQGSEA. CDR3 sequence (DNA): TGCAGCGTCCGGACTAGCGGGAGAACGGAAAACATTCAGTACTTC. It encodes CSVRTSGRTENIQYF.

The chain recombines TRBV7-2 with TRBJ2-7; the D gene is possibly TRBD2 (7 bases). CDR3 length: 15 residues. The germline V gene encodes CDR1 SGHTA and CDR2 FQGNSA. The V and J ends lost 1 base and 4 bases respectively, with 14 bases between them. CDR3 in DNA: TGTGCCAGCAGCTTAGGGTCGGGGGGCCGGTACGAGCAGTACTTC. Amino acid sequence: CASSLGSGGRYEQYF.

This chain links TRBV5-6 with TRBJ2-1; tentatively, D is TRBD2 (6 bases). The CDR3 spans 16 residues. The germline V gene has CDR1 SGHDT and CDR2 YYEEEE. V lost 4 bases, J lost 1 base, and 15 bases lay in between. CDR3 residues: CASSPAGSGSYNEQFF. In DNA, the CDR3 is TGTGCCAGCAGCCCCGCGGGTAGCGGTTCCTACAATGAGCAGTTCTTC. The variable domain in full, with the rest retrieved from reference TRBV5-6 and TRBJ2-1, is DAGVTQSPTHLIKTRGQQVTLRCSPKSGHDTVSWYQQALGQGPQFIFQYYEEEERQRGNFPDRFSGHQFPNYSSELNVNALLLGDSALYLCASSPAGSGSYNEQFFGPGTRLTVL.

The chain is built from TRBV20-1 and TRBJ1-2, with D possibly being TRBD1 (6 bases). The CDR3 contains 13 residues. V shed 4 bases and J shed 2 bases, with 11 bases lying between them. Germline V gene data show CDR1 as DFQATT and CDR2 as SNEGSKA (reference sequence). The DNA for the CDR3 is TGCAGTGCTACGAAGGGGGAAAACTATGGCTACACCTTC. It codes for CSATKGENYGYTF.

The rearrangement links TRBV29-1 to TRBJ2-7; TRBD2 agrees at 10 bases. Germline values: CDR1 SQVTM, CDR2 ANQGSEA. The CDR3 loop spans 14 amino acids. After removal of 7 bases from V and 0 bases from J, the junction contained 6 bases not matched to a gene. The CDR3 nucleotides are TGCAGCGGTCGAGCGGGAGGGCCCTCCTACGAGCAGTACTTC. Its protein product is CSGRAGGPSYEQYF.

The chain employs TRBV18 and TRBJ2-3; TRBD2 agrees at 7 bases. This CDR3 is built from 16 residues. The V segment lost 1 base and the J segment 3 bases; nucleotides outside the gene matches: 7. Per germline, CDR1 KGHSH and CDR2 LQKENI. CDR3 residues: CASSPLAGDGTDTQYF. The DNA for the CDR3 is TGTGCCAGCTCACCACTGGCGGGAGATGGGACAGATACGCAGTATTTT. Full variable domain (rest looked up from reference TRBV18 and TRBJ2-3): NAGVMQNPRHLVRRRGQEARLRCSPMKGHSHVYWYRQLPEEGLKFMVYLQKENIIDESGMPKERFSAEFPKEGPSILRIQQVVRGDSAAYFCASSPLAGDGTDTQYFGPGTRLTVL.

This chain uses TRBV11-2 with TRBJ2-1; no reliable D call. The CDR3 runs to 15 residues. V was trimmed by 3 bases and J by 0 bases, leaving 9 bases between them. The germline V gene has CDR1 SGHAT and CDR2 FQNNGV. Here the CDR3 DNA reads TGTGCCAGCAGCTTCGGGTACCCCTCCTACAATGAGCAGTTCTTC. As protein: CASSFGYPSYNEQFF. The whole variable domain, filled in from reference TRBV11-2 and TRBJ2-1, reads EAGVAQSPRYKIIEKRQSVAFWCNPISGHATLYWYQQILGQGPKLLIQFQNNGVVDDSQLPKDRFSAERLKGVDSTLKIQPAKLEDSAVYLCASSFGYPSYNEQFFGPGTRLTVL.

This chain joins TRBV6-5 and TRBJ2-1; 7 bases align to TRBD2. Trimming at V came to 6 bases and at J to 0 bases, leaving 11 bases not matched to a gene. Germline CDR1 and CDR2: MNHEY and SVGAGI. The CDR3 has 17 residues. The CDR3 DNA reads as TGTGCCAGCAGGTACAGGTTAGCGGGCGCCTCCTACAATGAGCAGTTCTTC. Its protein is CASRYRLAGASYNEQFF.

This clonotype was observed at least ten times. The chain carries TRBV20-1 and TRBJ2-3; 8 nucleotides match TRBD2. The trim removed 1 base at V and 5 bases at J, leaving 8 bases unmatched. This CDR3 is built from 15 residues. Germline CDR1 and CDR2: DFQATT and SNEGSKA (reference sequence). This CDR3 is CSARVASGSGDTQYF. In DNA, the CDR3 is TGCAGTGCTAGAGTGGCTAGCGGGTCGGGAGATACGCAGTATTTT.

At least ten counts were recorded for this clonotype. The chain joins TRBV7-2 to TRBJ1-1; no definite D call. Trimming removed 2 bases at V and 0 bases at J, with 1 base between. The CDR3 sequence is 12 residues long. The germline gives CDR1 SGHTA, CDR2 FQGNSA. CDR3 nucleotides: TGTGCCAGCAGCTTACTGAACACTGAAGCTTTCTTT. Translated: CASSLLNTEAFF. The entire variable domain, with the rest obtained from reference TRBV7-2 and TRBJ1-1, is as follows: GAGVSQSPSNKVTEKGKDVELRCDPISGHTALYWYRQSLGQGLEFLIYFQGNSAPDKSGLPSDRFSAERTGGSVSTLTIQRTQQEDSAVYLCASSLLNTEAFFGQGTRLTVV.

There are many counts of this clonotype. J is TRBJ2-7 and V is TRBV28; D is uncertain. V was cut by 3 bases and J by 0 bases, with 18 bases left in between. The CDR3 consists of 17 residues. CDR1 and CDR2 from the germline V gene are MDHEN and SYDVKM. The CDR3: CASSFAGKGSDSYEQYF. The CDR3 nucleotides are TGTGCCAGCAGTTTCGCTGGGAAAGGCAGCGACTCCTACGAGCAGTACTTC.

This clonotype was found a few times. The genes are TRBV7-9 and TRBJ1-2; weak D call: TRBD1 (5 bases). Looked up from germline, CDR1 is SEHNR and CDR2 is FQNEAQ (reference sequence). This CDR3 contains 14 residues. V was shortened by 1 base and J by 3 bases, with 9 bases between the two germline ends. The CDR3 DNA is TGTGCCAGCAGCTTAGAAGGGGTGCACTATGGCTACACCTTC. This encodes CASSLEGVHYGYTF.

This clonotype was recorded a few times. This chain connects TRBV20-1 to TRBJ2-2, with D hard to call. Germline CDR1 is DFQATT and CDR2 is SNEGSKA (reference sequence). This CDR3 spans 12 amino acids. Trimming removed 1 base from V and 6 bases from J, with 6 bases in between. The CDR3 bases are TGCAGTGCTAGAGTCGAGGCCGGGGAGCTGTTTTTT. It is translated as CSARVEAGELFF.

This clonotype was seen more than once but under ten times. The CDR3 is CSVKQGAVEAFF. Here the CDR3 DNA reads TGCAGCGTAAAACAGGGGGCGGTTGAAGCTTTCTTT. This chain joins TRBV29-1 and TRBJ1-1; 9 bases are shared with TRBD1. Trimming removed 6 bases from V and 7 bases from J; junction bases left unmatched: 6. Germline CDR1 is SQVTM and CDR2 is ANQGSEA. The CDR3 loop spans 12 amino acids.

In this sample, this clonotype turned up many times. The V and J genes are TRBV5-1 and TRBJ2-5, with 10 bases lining up with TRBD2. Germline values: CDR1 SGHRS, CDR2 YFSETQ. This CDR3 comprises 17 residues. Trimming took 0 bases from V and 5 from J; bases not matched to a gene: 10. Here the CDR3 DNA reads TGCGCCAGCAGCTTGGAATCTAGCGGGAGTTCTAGGGAGACCCAGTACTTC. As protein: CASSLESSGSSRETQYF.

The chain joins TRBV20-1 to TRBJ2-2; 7 bases are a match to TRBD2. From germline, CDR1 is DFQATT and CDR2 SNEGSKA (reference sequence). Losses at the gene ends were 0 bases for V and 6 bases for J; bases not matched to a gene: 10. This CDR3 is built from 16 residues. CDR3 sequence (DNA): TGCAGTGCTAGAGATTTGGGAGGGTTAAGTGCCGGGGAGCTGTTTTTT. It translates to CSARDLGGLSAGELFF.

The rearrangement joins TRBV20-1 to TRBJ2-1, with D perhaps TRBD2 (5 bases). The germline V gene has CDR1 DFQATT and CDR2 SNEGSKA (reference sequence). With 3 bases removed from V and 7 bases from J, the gap between germline ends came to 10 bases. This CDR3 contains 12 residues. In DNA form, the CDR3 reads TGCAGTGCTAGTGGGCTAGCTAATGAGCAGTTCTTC. Its protein product is CSASGLANEQFF.